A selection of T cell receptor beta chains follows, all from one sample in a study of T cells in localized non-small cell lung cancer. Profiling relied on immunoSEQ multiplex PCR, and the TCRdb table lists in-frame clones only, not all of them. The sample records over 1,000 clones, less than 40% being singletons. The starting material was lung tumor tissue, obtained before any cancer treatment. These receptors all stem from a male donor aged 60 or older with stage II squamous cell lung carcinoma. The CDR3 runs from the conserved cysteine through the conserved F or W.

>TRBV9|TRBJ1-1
CASSPRWTEAEAFF
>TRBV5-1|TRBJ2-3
CASDRGSTVHTDTQYF
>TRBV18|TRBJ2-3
CASSSNRVSDTQYF
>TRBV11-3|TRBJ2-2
CASSLIQVQSRELFF
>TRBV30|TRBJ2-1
CAWNSGSPYNEQFF
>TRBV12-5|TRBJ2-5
CASHPGGETQYF
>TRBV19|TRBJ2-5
CASSRAWLETQYF
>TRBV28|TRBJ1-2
CASRPKTGGAYGYTF
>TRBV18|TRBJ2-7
CASSPGTSGSKNEQYF
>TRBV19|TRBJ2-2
CASSPWQVHTGELFF
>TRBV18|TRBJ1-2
CASSPPGAYYGYTF
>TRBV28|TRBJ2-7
CASSFGQGQEQYF
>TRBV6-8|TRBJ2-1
CASSWTGAVEQFF
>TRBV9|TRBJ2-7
CASSETGFREQYF
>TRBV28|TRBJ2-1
CASSLRGLVGGWRIF
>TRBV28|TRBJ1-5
CASSPLGGNNQPQHF
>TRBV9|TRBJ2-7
CASSPSTLGGYEQYF
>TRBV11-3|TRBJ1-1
CASSLVGTGDTEAFF
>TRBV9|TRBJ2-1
CASKWVNNEQFF
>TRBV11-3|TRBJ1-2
CASSPGQGVDGYTF
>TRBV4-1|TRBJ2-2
CASSPWAGVVNTGELFF
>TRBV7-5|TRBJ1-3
CASSFTRDRAHSGNTIYF
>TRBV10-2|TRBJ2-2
CAGLGQENTGELFF
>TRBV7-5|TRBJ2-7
CASSYGQASYEQYF
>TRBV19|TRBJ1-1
CASNGYRAENTEAFF
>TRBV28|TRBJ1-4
CASSLPGQGITNEKLFF
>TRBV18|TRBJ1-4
CASSLRQGAEEKLFF
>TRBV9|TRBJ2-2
CASNSGTNTGELFF
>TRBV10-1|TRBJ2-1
CASGSGYNEQFF